This T cell receptor (beta chain) was obtained from a study of cytomegalovirus exposure and HLA in healthy donors. General study findings and limits: It was approximately 150 TCR beta chains that were listed as cytomegalovirus-associated. For presence/absence analyses, sequencing depth was assumed to be roughly uniform across donors.

This clone was counted a single time. The antigen is unknown. Vbeta (60) and Jbeta (13) primers were used in the PCR. Original analysis: An analysis performed later counted 81 million or so unique TCR beta chains (around 11 million of them shared). The data were produced by immunoSEQ multiplex PCR, yet TCRdb's version contains in-frame clones alone and is incomplete. V and J calls and clone size are those listed in that table; D and trimming were worked out from the DNA. The profile shows over 100,000 clones, around four fifths of them singletons. V lost 5 bases and J lost 5, with 10 bases in between. The CDR3 runs 13 residues. CDR1 and CDR2 from the germline V gene are MNHEY and SMNVEV (reference sequence).

The J gene is TRBJ1-5, the V gene TRBV27; perhaps TRBD1 as D (5 bases). Sequenced input: PBMCs. The source of this sequence is a man aged 40-50 years in good health and CMV-seronegative. The CDR3 DNA reads TGTGCCAGCAGTCGACAGAGAGATCAGCCCCAGCATTTT. Translating gives CASSRQRDQPQHF.